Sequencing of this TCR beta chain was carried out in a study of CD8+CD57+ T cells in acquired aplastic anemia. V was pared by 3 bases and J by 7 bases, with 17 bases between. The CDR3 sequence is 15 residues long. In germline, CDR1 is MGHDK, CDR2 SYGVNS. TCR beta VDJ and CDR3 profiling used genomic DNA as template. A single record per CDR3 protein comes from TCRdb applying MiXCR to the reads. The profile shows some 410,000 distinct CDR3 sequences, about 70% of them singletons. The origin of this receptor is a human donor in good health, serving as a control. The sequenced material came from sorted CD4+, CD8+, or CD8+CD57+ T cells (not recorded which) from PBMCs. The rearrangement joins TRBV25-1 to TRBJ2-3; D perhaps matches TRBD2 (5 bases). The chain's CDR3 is CASSDPREGINTQYF. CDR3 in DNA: TGTGCCAGCAGTGATCCTAGAGAGGGAATAAATACGCAGTATTTT.